The present TCR beta chain was sequenced within a study of CD8 T cells in Susac syndrome. This clonotype was picked up a small number of times. The antigen is unknown. After extraction with the RNeasy kit, roughly 0.45 to 1 ug of the RNA was reverse transcribed using random hexamers. Multiplex PCR with immunoSEQ amplified the TCR beta CDR3 across 54 Vbeta and 13 Jbeta. Via MiXCR, TCRdb re-called the immunoSEQ multiplex PCR reads, giving one row per CDR3 protein. The sample includes 50,000 to 65,000 distinct CDR3 sequences, approximately 94% of them seen just once. V lost 4 bases and J 0 bases, leaving 16 bases between the germline ends. Germline V CDR1 and CDR2: MNHNY, SVGAGI (reference sequence). The CDR3 spans 16 residues. TCR beta was sequenced from blood CD8+ and CD4+ T cells. Isolation of CD8+ and CD4+ T cells was performed negatively, whereas enrichment of TEMRA cells was done by FACS. Study-level points and caveats: Individuals included in the TCR sequencing and HLA analysis were acknowledged by the study to be relatively few in number.

Specimen: CD8+ T cells from PBMCs. This chain joins TRBV6-6 and TRBJ2-7, with no clear D. The receptor was isolated from a human donor in good health. The CDR3 spells CASSFMTPPNSYEQYF. Written as DNA, the CDR3 is TGTGCCAGCAGTTTCATGACCCCGCCCAACTCCTACGAGCAGTACTTC.